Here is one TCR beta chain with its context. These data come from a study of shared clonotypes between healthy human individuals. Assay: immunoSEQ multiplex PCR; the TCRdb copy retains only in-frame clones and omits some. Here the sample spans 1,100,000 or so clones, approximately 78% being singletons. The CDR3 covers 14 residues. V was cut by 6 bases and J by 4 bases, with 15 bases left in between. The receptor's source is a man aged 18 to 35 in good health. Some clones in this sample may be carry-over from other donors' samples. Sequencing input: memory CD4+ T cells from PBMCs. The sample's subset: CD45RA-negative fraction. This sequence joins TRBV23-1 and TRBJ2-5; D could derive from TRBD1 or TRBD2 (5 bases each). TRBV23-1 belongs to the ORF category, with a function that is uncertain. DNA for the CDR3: TGCGCCAGCAGCCCCAGGGAGCGGAGAGAGACCCAGTACTTC. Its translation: CASSPRERRETQYF.